This note documents a single T cell receptor beta chain sequence. Germline V gene sequence: CDR1 KGHSH, CDR2 LQKENI. This CDR3 comprises 16 residues. The junction had 5 bases not matched to a gene; V was cut back by 2 bases and J by 0 bases. These data originate in a study of blood T cell repertoires in COVID-19. Study summary: Specimens from acute and convalescent COVID-19 originated in the United States, Italy and Spain. PBMCs, B-cell-depleted T cells, or T cells were the source of the cDNA or gDNA that made up the material.

Under the authors' procedure: Reference gene primer amplification yielded estimated nucleated cell counts. Assay: immunoSEQ multiplex PCR; the TCRdb copy retains only in-frame clones and omits some. V and J calls and clone size are those listed in that table; D and trimming were worked out from the DNA. The table lists under 250,000 clones, around 80% of them singletons. The chain couples TRBV18 to TRBJ2-7; 9 positions agree with TRBD1. The specimen sequenced was peripheral blood. The receptor comes from a woman aged 60-75 years who had recovered from COVID-19. CDR3 sequence (DNA): TGTGCCAGCTCACCAAGGGACAGGGTCAGCTCCTACGAGCAGTACTTC. It translates to CASSPRDRVSSYEQYF.